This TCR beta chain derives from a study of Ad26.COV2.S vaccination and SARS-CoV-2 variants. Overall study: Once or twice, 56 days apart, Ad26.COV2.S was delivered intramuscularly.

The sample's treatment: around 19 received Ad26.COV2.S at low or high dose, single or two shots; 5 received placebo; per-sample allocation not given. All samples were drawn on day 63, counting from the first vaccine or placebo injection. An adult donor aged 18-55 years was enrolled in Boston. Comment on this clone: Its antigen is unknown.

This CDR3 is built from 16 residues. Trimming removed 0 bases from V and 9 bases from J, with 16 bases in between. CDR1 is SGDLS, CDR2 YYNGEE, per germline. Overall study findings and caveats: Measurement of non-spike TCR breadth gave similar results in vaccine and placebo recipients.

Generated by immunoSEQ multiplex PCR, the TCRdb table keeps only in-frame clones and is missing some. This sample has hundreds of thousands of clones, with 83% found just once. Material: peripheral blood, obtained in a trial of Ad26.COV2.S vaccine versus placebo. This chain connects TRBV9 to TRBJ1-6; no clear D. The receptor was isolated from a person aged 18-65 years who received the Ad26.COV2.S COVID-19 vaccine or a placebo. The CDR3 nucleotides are TGTGCCAGCAGCGTAGGGAGGGAGACCTTAAGTTCACCCCTCCACTTT. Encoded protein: CASSVGRETLSSPLHF.